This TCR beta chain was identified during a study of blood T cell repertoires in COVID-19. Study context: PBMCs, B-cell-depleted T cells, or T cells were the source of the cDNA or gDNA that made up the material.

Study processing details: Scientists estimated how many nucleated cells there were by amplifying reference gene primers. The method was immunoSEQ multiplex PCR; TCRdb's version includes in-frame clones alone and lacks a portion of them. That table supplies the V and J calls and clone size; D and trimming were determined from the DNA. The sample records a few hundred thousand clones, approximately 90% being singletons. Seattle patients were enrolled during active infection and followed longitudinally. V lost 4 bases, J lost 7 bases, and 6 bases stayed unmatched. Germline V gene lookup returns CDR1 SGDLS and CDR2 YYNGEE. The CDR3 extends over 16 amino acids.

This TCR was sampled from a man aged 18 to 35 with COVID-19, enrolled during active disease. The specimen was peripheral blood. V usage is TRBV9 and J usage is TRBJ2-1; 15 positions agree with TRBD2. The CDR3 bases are TGTGCCAGCAGCATGCCGGGACTAGCGGGGGGTAATGAGCAGTTCTTC. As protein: CASSMPGLAGGNEQFF.